This T cell receptor beta chain was retrieved from a study of T cells in Graves' hyperthyroidism and ophthalmopathy (dated by TCRdb to between 2017 and 2020). Background for the entire study: Peripheral blood samples were taken at the time of initial diagnosis, prior to any treatment. The roughly 100 discovery patients were randomly split 7:3 into training and test sets. The paper describes TCR Vbeta CDR3 sequencing of around 140 peripheral blood samples, made up of around 41 ophthalmopathy patients, roughly 75 hyperthyroidism patients and 17 progressor patients. After blood sampling, hyperthyroidism patients were treated with methimazole at a starting dose of 30 mg daily, and ophthalmopathy patients were treated with high-dose intravenous methylprednisolone. In addition, the study compared T-cell repertoires in thyroid tissue and in blood from over 5 Graves' hyperthyroidism patients. To identify distinguishing TCR V-J signatures, a discovery cohort of about 100 patients was used, comprising under 45 with Graves' ophthalmopathy and approximately 57 with stable Graves' hyperthyroidism. Whether ophthalmopathy could be predicted prospectively was tested in an independent validation cohort made up of about 18 hyperthyroidism patients plus 17 patients who later progressed to ophthalmopathy. The investigation overall reported the following: A model built on a 13 V-J signature distinguished ophthalmopathy from stable hyperthyroidism, reaching around 87% sensitivity and 81% to 83% specificity in cross-validation and 80%/75% in testing. In validation, progression to ophthalmopathy was predicted by the model with roughly 69% sensitivity and around 76% specificity, a median of about 6.8 months before onset. Most expanded thyroid clonotypes (frequency above 0.001) were also detected in blood, a finding suggesting that blood repertoires may reflect thyroid immune responses. Sample size was not statistically predetermined, and investigators were not blinded to group allocation.

This clonotype showed up just a few times. This receptor's antigen is unknown. No clone much larger than this one lies a single base away; base qualities are absent. TCR beta CDR3 regions were amplified from RNA transcripts. The first round of RT-PCR for the TCR CDR3 was performed with the HTBI primer set and the Qiagen OneStep RT-PCR kit. The libraries were constructed in a second round of multiplex PCR and then size-selected and purified. Paired-end sequencing of the libraries was performed with 100 bp reads on an Illumina HiSeq2000. The authors' pipeline ran thus. SOAPnuke was used to process the raw data, removing reads that contained adapters or uncalled bases, had a mean Phred below 15, or lacked an exact match to the constant primer or identifier. High-quality paired reads were merged using COPE v1.2.5, and each unique nucleotide sequence was defined as a clonotype. Clonotypes were aligned to IMGT TRBV, TRBD and TRBJ reference segments using MiTCR v1.1. Analysis was restricted to V-J combinations with a frequency above 0.0001, which covered about 99% of repertoires. The TCS score was defined as the ratio of F50 (clonal expansion) to E x V (chaos), calculated using BLOSUM62-based TCRdist between CDR3 peptides within each V-J. Welch's t-statistics and random forest reduced around 550 V-J features to 10 to 15, which were used in a naive Bayes classifier (R e1071). Using fastp at Q25 and MiXCR, TCRdb reprocessed the public reads and kept productive beta chains. Entries are consolidated by CDR3 protein sequence, retaining the most common genes and DNA. For this entry, the V and J calls and clone size follow TCRdb and not the study's own pipeline. The sample includes approximately 640,000 distinct CDR3 sequences, with roughly a sixth observed a single time. The ten largest clones add up to roughly 16% of the sample.

Stable Graves' hyperthyroidism was defined as no progression to ophthalmopathy during 18 months of follow-up. Hyperthyroidism patients were aged 18 to 65 years and newly diagnosed, with disease duration of less than 2 months. Patients with uncontrolled infections, other autoimmune diseases, pregnancy or lactation were excluded. Diagnoses were established on the basis of clinical symptoms, serum thyroxine and TRAb, thyroid ultrasound, and orbital computed tomography. Ficoll-Paque density gradient centrifugation was used to isolate PBMCs from around 10 ml of fresh peripheral blood. Trizol reagent was used to extract total RNA, and RNA quality was then checked on an Agilent 2100 Bioanalyzer. From the cysteine up to the phenylalanine, the CDR3 has a length of 15 residues. The entry retains the CDR3 DNA only, 45 bases that are in frame from base 1. V is pared back by 2 bases and J by 7 bases, with 15 bases lying between the germline termini. CDR1 and CDR2, per the germline V gene, are MDHEN and SYDVKM.

The sample consisted of blood. The TCR was taken from a man aged 50-59 years with Graves' hyperthyroidism. The rearrangement combines TRBV28 with TRBJ1-5; TRBD1 could be the D gene, as 6 bases match. The DNA is TGTGCCAGCAGTTTACCCGCAGGGGCCAAGCAGCCCCAGCATTTT. The translation is CASSLPAGAKQPQHF.